This entry lists 27 T cell receptor beta chains sequenced from one sample in a study of shared clonotypes between healthy human individuals. Some clones are missing from TCRdb's copy, which holds only in-frame ones; the method was immunoSEQ multiplex PCR. The sample includes about 2.3 million clones, roughly 90% of them seen just once. Sample: naive CD4+ T cells from PBMCs. Described subset: CD45RA+ positively selected. These receptors were obtained from a man between 18 and 35 years old in good health. Some clones in this sample may be carry-over from other donors' samples.

This chain uses TRBV28 with TRBJ1-3; 7 positions match TRBD1. The V segment lost 3 bases and the J segment 4 bases; nucleotides outside the gene matches: 6. The V gene's germline CDR1 is MDHEN and CDR2 SYDVKM. CDR3 length equals 15 residues. The CDR3 loop is CASSFEGALGNTIYF. DNA for the CDR3: TGTGCCAGCAGTTTTGAGGGGGCGCTAGGAAACACCATATATTTT.

A note on this clone: Other DNA sequences of this sample code for an identical CDR3. The gene calls are TRBV5-1 and TRBJ2-1; unclear D gene. The germline V gene has CDR1 SGHRS and CDR2 YFSETQ. Trimming cost V 4 bases and J 0 bases, with 8 bases left between them. The CDR3 has 14 residues. This CDR3 reads CASSAGSSYNEQFF. CDR3 nucleotide sequence: TGCGCCAGCAGCGCAGGAAGCTCCTACAATGAGCAGTTCTTC.

The table lists this clone with a count of one. The chain combines TRBV10-1 with TRBJ2-2; TRBD2 matches at 7 bases. With V trimmed by 6 bases and J by 2 bases, 9 bases remained unmatched. Germline lookup yields CDR1 WNHNN and CDR2 SYGVQD (reference sequence). The CDR3 is 16 amino acids. The CDR3 protein is CASSPRTSVNTGELFF. CDR3 bases: TGCGCCAGCAGCCCCCGGACTAGTGTAAACACCGGGGAGCTGTTTTTT.

This sequence joins TRBV2 and TRBJ1-1, with D maybe TRBD1 (6 bases). The length of the CDR3 is 11 residues. Germline assignment: CDR1 SNHLY and CDR2 FYNNEI. Deletions cut 6 bases from V and 7 bases from J, with 9 bases between. The CDR3 loop reads CASRTGIEAFF. In DNA, the CDR3 is TGTGCCAGCAGAACAGGGATTGAAGCTTTCTTT.

V gene TRBV27 combines with J gene TRBJ2-5; D is possibly TRBD2 (6 bases). TRBJ2-7 matches the DNA end more closely, so the J call is doubtful. Germline CDR1 MNHEY, CDR2 SMNVEV (reference sequence). The CDR3 length is 14 residues. As DNA, the CDR3 is TGTGCCAGCAGTTTTGGAGGGTTAGGATACGAGCAGTACTTC. Amino acids: CASSFGGLGYEQYF.

The gene calls are TRBV7-2 and TRBJ2-4, with D hard to call. The CDR3 is 12 amino acids. CDR1 SGHTA and CDR2 FQGNSA come from the germline V gene. Trimming removed 1 base at V and 11 bases at J, with 9 bases between. For the CDR3, the DNA is TGTGCCAGCAGCTTAGACAGTGGGGTTCAGTACTTC. Protein product: CASSLDSGVQYF.

The chain recombines TRBV7-8 with TRBJ2-7; 8 nucleotides agree with TRBD1. In germline, CDR1 is SGHVS, CDR2 FQNEAQ. This CDR3 has 12 amino acids. Trimming at V came to 5 bases and at J to 4 bases, leaving 1 base not matched to a gene. CDR3: CASSRTGYEQYF. CDR3 DNA sequence: TGTGCCAGCAGCAGGACAGGGTACGAGCAGTACTTC.

The V and J genes are TRBV5-6 and TRBJ2-5, with 12 bases lining up with TRBD2. This CDR3 comprises 16 residues. J lost 4 bases, V lost 0 bases, and 4 bases had no gene match. Germline CDR1 is SGHDT and CDR2 is YYEEEE. For the CDR3, the DNA is TGTGCCAGCAGCTTGGCTAGCGGGAGGGTTGTAGAGACCCAGTACTTC. Translation: CASSLASGRVVETQYF.

The chain combines TRBV19 with TRBJ1-5, with D uncertain. Trimming removed 6 bases at V and 2 bases at J, with 20 bases between. CDR1 is LNHDA and CDR2 is SQIVND in the germline V gene (reference sequence). This CDR3 is built from 17 residues. The DNA of the CDR3 is TGTGCCAGTAGCCCACGTAATACAGACATGGGCAATCAGCCCCAGCATTTT. Encoded protein: CASSPRNTDMGNQPQHF.

The chain carries TRBV29-1 and TRBJ2-5, with TRBD2 as a possible D gene (6 bases). With 7 bases removed from V and 5 bases from J, the gap between germline ends came to 14 bases. The germline CDR1 and CDR2 sequences are SQVTM and ANQGSEA. CDR3 length: 12 residues. CDR3 region: CSEKLAAETQYF. DNA for the CDR3: TGCAGCGAAAAACTAGCAGCGGAGACCCAGTACTTC.

J is TRBJ2-1 and V is TRBV7-9; 10 bases line up with TRBD2. Germline loops: CDR1 SEHNR, CDR2 FQNEAQ (reference sequence). J lost 7 bases, V lost 2 bases, and 8 bases had no gene match. The CDR3 contains 16 residues. The CDR3 DNA follows: TGTGCCAGCAGCTTAAAACCCGGGACTAGCGCTAATGAGCAGTTCTTC. It specifies CASSLKPGTSANEQFF.

This clone has only a few counts. The junction departs from the called germline gene at one end, perhaps through a read error. The chain has TRBV28 and TRBJ1-5, with D uncertain. The CDR3 has 12 amino acids. Germline CDR1 and CDR2: MDHEN and SYDVKM. The CDR3 bases are TGTGCCAGCAGTTTGTCTTCCCAGCGCGGGGATTTT. Translating it yields CASSLSSQRGDF.

This clone came up a few times. The chain is built from TRBV18 and TRBJ1-1; D is unclear. CDR1 KGHSH and CDR2 LQKENI come from the germline V gene. V lost 5 bases, J lost 1 base, and 11 bases lay in between. The CDR3 is made up of 14 amino acids. CDR3 sequence reads: CASSFTRENTEAFF. The CDR3, as DNA: TGTGCCAGCTCATTCACACGAGAGAACACTGAAGCTTTCTTT.

This clone has only a few counts. The same CDR3 also results from other DNA sequences found in this sample. J is TRBJ2-2 and V is TRBV7-2; D unresolved. The CDR3 is 13 residues long. V was shortened by 2 bases and J by 6 bases, with 7 bases between the two germline ends. The germline V gene has CDR1 SGHTA and CDR2 FQGNSA. In DNA, the CDR3 is TGTGCCAGCAGCTTACTCGGTGCCGGGGAGCTGTTTTTT. Protein sequence: CASSLLGAGELFF.

This clone showed up just once. The CDR3 nucleotides read TGTGCCAGCAGGGGCCCGGGCCAGGGGGACAATCAGCCCCAGCATTTT. Translating it yields CASRGPGQGDNQPQHF. The chain carries TRBV28 and TRBJ1-5, with 7 bases lining up with TRBD1. This CDR3 contains 16 residues. Trimming took 6 bases from V and 3 from J; bases not matched to a gene: 11. Germline CDR1 MDHEN, CDR2 SYDVKM.

V is TRBV18 and J is TRBJ2-2; D is unclear. This CDR3 has 16 amino acids. The V end was cut by 6 bases, the J end by 2 bases, with 16 bases between. Germline values: CDR1 KGHSH, CDR2 LQKENI. The CDR3 spells CASSVNLQRNTGELFF. The CDR3 DNA follows: TGTGCCAGCTCCGTAAACCTACAGAGAAACACCGGGGAGCTGTTTTTT.

The J gene is TRBJ1-1, the V gene TRBV11-2, with 9 bases matching TRBD1. The CDR3 consists of 15 residues. Germline-derived CDR1 and CDR2 are SGHAT and FQNNGV. V was clipped by 3 bases and J by 4 bases; unmatched bases: 6. The CDR3 nucleotides are TGTGCCAGCAGCTTTGTACAGGGGGCGCGCACTGAAGCTTTCTTT. This codes for CASSFVQGARTEAFF.

In regard to this clone: The sample holds other DNA sequences that translate to the same CDR3. V is TRBV5-1 and J is TRBJ2-3; no clear D gene. CDR1 is SGHRS, CDR2 YFSETQ, per germline. Between the trimmed V and J ends, which lost 0 bases and 0 bases, there was a span of 8 bases. The CDR3 covers 15 residues. The CDR3 protein is CASSLAVGSTDTQYF. Written as DNA, the CDR3 is TGCGCCAGCAGCTTGGCGGTCGGGAGCACAGATACGCAGTATTTT.

CDR3 residues: CASSVGPDSGYGYTF. Here the CDR3 DNA reads TGTGCCAGCAGCGTAGGGCCGGACTCGGGCTATGGCTACACCTTC. The V call is TRBV9, the J call TRBJ1-2, with unresolved D. The length of the CDR3 is 15 residues. CDR1 is SGDLS and CDR2 is YYNGEE in the germline V gene. Trimming shortened V by 0 bases and J by 4 bases, and 13 bases separated the two germline ends.

Comment on this clone: The identical CDR3 is also encoded by other nucleotide sequences in the sample. The J gene is TRBJ2-2, the V gene TRBV5-4; no firm D call. The V and J ends lost 2 bases and 1 base respectively, with 9 bases between them. The CDR3 consists of 15 residues. The germline CDR1 and CDR2 sequences are SGHNT and YYREEE (reference sequence). CDR3: CASSLGRLNTGELFF. CDR3 DNA: TGTGCCAGCAGCTTAGGCAGATTGAACACCGGGGAGCTGTTTTTT.

V is TRBV4-2 and J is TRBJ1-5; D remains ambiguous. Germline-derived CDR1 and CDR2 are LGHNA and YNFKEQ. The CDR3 runs to 16 residues. The germline V and J ends were trimmed by 1 base and 6 bases, with 16 bases remaining between them. The CDR3 bases are TGTGCCAGCAGCCAAGTCCCCCCGGGCACGGGTCAGCCCCAGCATTTT. Protein: CASSQVPPGTGQPQHF.

This chain uses TRBV30 with TRBJ2-5; TRBD2 might be the D (6 bases). The ends were cut back, 2 bases at V and 5 bases at J, with 12 bases in the middle. The CDR3 sequence is 13 residues long. From germline, CDR1 is GTSNPN and CDR2 SVGIG (reference sequence). CDR3 amino acids: CAWSRGIGETQYF. CDR3 bases: TGTGCCTGGAGTCGCGGGATAGGGGAGACCCAGTACTTC.

This chain connects TRBV6-5 to TRBJ2-7; TRBD2 aligns across 10 bases. The germline V gene has CDR1 MNHEY and CDR2 SVGAGI. V was clipped by 4 bases and J by 6 bases; unmatched bases: 9. The CDR3 totals 15 residues. The CDR3 reads CASSFLALAGAEQYF. CDR3 bases: TGTGCCAGCAGTTTCCTGGCCCTAGCGGGAGCCGAGCAGTACTTC.

The V and J genes are TRBV2 and TRBJ2-3; TRBD2 aligns across 8 bases. The germline V gene has CDR1 SNHLY and CDR2 FYNNEI. The length of the CDR3 is 16 residues. Trimming removed 7 bases from V and 2 bases from J; junction bases left unmatched: 11. The CDR3 nucleotides read TGTGCCAGCAAGCGGGCTAGCGGGCCCTACACAGATACGCAGTATTTT. It specifies CASKRASGPYTDTQYF.

The chain carries TRBV5-6 and TRBJ2-1; D perhaps matches TRBD1 (6 bases). V gave up 3 bases and J gave up 2 bases, with 12 bases separating them. CDR1 is SGHDT, CDR2 YYEEEE, per germline. This CDR3 has 15 residues. CDR3 coding DNA: TGTGCCAGCAGCTACGACAGGAGCCCCTACAATGAGCAGTTCTTC. Encoded protein: CASSYDRSPYNEQFF.

V is TRBV7-2 and J is TRBJ2-7; the D is unclear. CDR1 SGHTA and CDR2 FQGNSA come from the germline V gene. This CDR3 is 15 amino acids long. Trimming took off 1 base at V and 0 bases at J, with 10 bases between the two ends. In DNA form, the CDR3 reads TGTGCCAGCAGCTTAGGTCCAGCGAGCTCCTACGAGCAGTACTTC. Protein sequence: CASSLGPASSYEQYF.

The chain carries TRBV27 and TRBJ1-1; 7 bases align to TRBD1. Unmatched junction bases numbered 9, after V lost 3 bases and J lost 8 bases. Germline CDR1 MNHEY, CDR2 SMNVEV (reference sequence). The CDR3 consists of 14 residues. The CDR3 is CASSFQGGVVEAFF. CDR3 in DNA: TGTGCCAGCAGTTTCCAGGGGGGAGTGGTGGAAGCTTTCTTT.